These T cell receptor beta chains were read from a single sample in a study of blood T cell repertoires in COVID-19. Sequencing was performed with immunoSEQ multiplex PCR; in TCRdb, only in-frame clones are kept and a portion is missing. The data contain tens of thousands of clones, 75% to 85% of them singletons. The sample consisted of peripheral blood. The source is a human donor in a cohort sampled during active COVID-19. The CDR3 runs from the conserved cysteine through the conserved F or W. D genes are given only for firm matches. Clone size, where shown, is once, few, many, or a class for clones that have expanded.

>TRBJ2-5|TRBV2|NA|TRBD2
CASSTRAGGGETQYF
TGTGCCAGCAGTACCCGAGCGGGAGGTGGAGAGACCCAGTACTTC
>TRBJ1-1|TRBV6-2/TRBV6-3|once|NA
CASSPRSGVAFF
TGTGCCAGCAGCCCCCGGTCGGGGGTCGCTTTCTTT
>TRBJ1-3|TRBV30|once|NA
CAWTFPGRTAGNTIYF
TGTGCCTGGACTTTTCCGGGGAGGACCGCTGGAAACACCATATATTTT
>TRBJ1-5|TRBV29-1|NA|NA
CSVGEAGNQPQHF
TGCAGCGTTGGGGAGGCAGGGAATCAGCCCCAGCATTTT
>TRBJ2-7|TRBV19|NA|NA
CASTVGGTYEQYF
TGTGCCAGTACCGTCGGAGGGACCTACGAGCAGTACTTC
>TRBJ2-7|TRBV30|NA|TRBD2
CAWNGGGYEQYF
TGTGCCTGGAACGGGGGGGGCTACGAGCAGTACTTC
>TRBJ2-7|TRBV28|NA|TRBD1
CASRPAGTGERDEQYF
TGTGCCAGCAGGCCCGCCGGGACAGGGGAACGGGACGAGCAGTACTTC
>TRBJ2-1|TRBV11-3|NA|NA
CASSLDGSGGQFF
TGTGCCAGCAGCTTAGACGGGAGTGGAGGACAATTCTTC
>TRBJ2-2|TRBV18|NA|NA
CASSPRAGGVGELFF
TGTGCCAGCTCACCCCGGGCGGGTGGCGTCGGGGAGCTGTTTTTT
>TRBJ2-7|TRBV9|few|TRBD2
CASSVGGRAPYEQYF
TGTGCCAGCAGCGTAGGCGGGAGGGCCCCCTACGAGCAGTACTTC
>TRBJ1-6|TRBV28|NA|NA
CASSRAFNSPLHF
TGTGCCAGCAGTCGAGCATTCAATTCACCCCTCCACTTT
>TRBJ1-5|TRBV28|once|TRBD1
CASTLGTELNQPQHF
TGTGCCAGCACCCTAGGGACAGAACTTAATCAGCCCCAGCATTTT
>TRBJ2-3|TRBV5-1|once|TRBD2
CASSRGLAGGVADTQYF
TGCGCCAGCAGCCGGGGACTAGCGGGAGGGGTGGCAGATACGCAGTATTTT
>TRBJ2-1|TRBV7-7|NA|NA
CASSLGQNPSYNEQFF
TGTGCTAGCAGCTTAGGTCAGAACCCCTCCTACAATGAGCAGTTCTTC
>TRBJ1-5|TRBV18|NA|TRBD1
CASSQGQGASNQPQHF
TGTGCCAGCTCACAAGGACAGGGGGCGAGCAATCAGCCCCAGCATTTT
>TRBJ2-2|TRBV7-9|NA|TRBD2
CASSLAGLSPGELFF
TGTGCCAGCAGCCTAGCGGGACTCTCCCCCGGGGAGCTGTTTTTT
>TRBJ2-2|TRBV19|NA|TRBD1
CASLQGALYTGELFF
TGTGCCAGTTTACAGGGGGCGTTATACACCGGGGAGCTGTTTTTT
>TRBJ1-4|TRBV10-2|once|NA
CASSESRAPEKLFF
TGCGCCAGCAGTGAGAGCAGAGCGCCTGAAAAACTGTTTTTT
>TRBJ1-1|TRBV28|once|NA
CASSLVPTGRNTEAFF
TGTGCCAGCAGTTTGGTCCCGACAGGTCGGAACACTGAAGCTTTCTTT
>TRBJ2-1|TRBV5-1|few|NA
CASSVQGMGLNEQFF
TGCGCCAGCAGCGTACAGGGTATGGGTTTGAATGAGCAGTTCTTC
>TRBJ1-4|TRBV28|few|NA
CASRDRANEKLFF
TGTGCCAGCAGGGACAGAGCTAATGAAAAACTGTTTTTT
>TRBJ2-7|TRBV7-3|NA|TRBD2
CASSPTSGAREEQYF
TGTGCCAGCAGCCCGACTAGCGGGGCCAGGGAGGAGCAGTACTTC
>TRBJ2-7|TRBV7-2|NA|TRBD1
CASSQLLGTGGYEQYF
TGTGCCAGCAGCCAACTACTCGGGACAGGGGGCTACGAGCAGTACTTC
>TRBJ2-7|TRBV25-1|NA|NA
CASSDPGLDEQYF
TGTGCCAGCAGTGATCCGGGACTCGACGAGCAGTACTTC
>TRBJ2-1|TRBV5-1|NA|TRBD2
CASSPGLAGNEQFF
TGCGCCAGCAGCCCGGGACTAGCGGGCAATGAGCAGTTCTTC
>TRBJ2-2|TRBV30|once|NA
CAASSFTGELFF
TGTGCCGCGAGTAGTTTTACCGGGGAGCTGTTTTTT
>TRBJ2-2|TRBV19|once|NA
CASGVLGTSNTGELFF
TGTGCCAGTGGTGTGTTGGGGACATCGAACACCGGGGAGCTGTTTTTT
>TRBJ2-3|TRBV27|few|NA
CASSPPGFTDTQYF
TGTGCCAGCAGCCCCCCGGGGTTCACAGATACGCAGTATTTT
>TRBJ2-2|TRBV18|NA|TRBD2
CASSPGLANTGELFF
TGTGCCAGCTCCCCAGGACTAGCTAACACCGGGGAGCTGTTTTTT
>TRBJ1-2|TRBV15|NA|NA
CATSRDLDTAGYGYTF
TGTGCCACCAGCAGAGATCTAGATACAGCGGGCTATGGCTACACCTTC
>TRBJ2-7|TRBV28|NA|NA
CASSSTLAAIYEQYF
TGTGCCAGCAGTTCCACGCTAGCCGCGATCTACGAGCAGTACTTC
>TRBJ1-1|TRBV3-1/TRBV3-2|few|NA
CASSHSTGLNTEAFF
TGTGCCAGCAGCCATTCAACAGGATTGAACACTGAAGCTTTCTTT
>TRBJ2-7|TRBV7-9|NA|TRBD1
CASNPGQGYEQYF
TGTGCCAGCAACCCGGGACAGGGCTACGAGCAGTACTTC
>TRBJ2-1|TRBV12-5|NA|NA
CASARYGEGTNEQFF
TGTGCTAGTGCCCGTTATGGCGAGGGTACCAATGAGCAGTTCTTC
>TRBJ1-1|TRBV27|NA|NA
CASSLGWKGRLRGNTEAFF
TGTGCCAGCAGTTTAGGGTGGAAGGGGCGCCTCCGCGGAAACACTGAAGCTTTCTTT
>TRBJ1-6|TRBV5-1|NA|NA
CASSLDGSSYNSPLHF
TGCGCCAGCAGCTTGGATGGGAGCTCCTATAATTCACCCCTCCACTTT
>TRBJ2-1|TRBV6-4|NA|TRBD1
CASSDWDRGEQFF
TGTGCCAGCAGTGACTGGGACAGAGGCGAGCAGTTCTTC
>TRBJ2-7|TRBV11-3|NA|NA
CASSLITGSYEQYF
TGTGCCAGCAGCTTAATTACAGGGTCTTACGAGCAGTACTTC
>TRBJ1-1|TRBV21-1|NA|NA
CASSKSPRGKGNTEAFF
TGTGCCAGCAGCAAAAGTCCCAGGGGAAAGGGGAACACTGAAGCTTTCTTT
>TRBJ2-7|TRBV14|NA|TRBD1
CASSPDRAEQYF
TGTGCCAGCAGCCCGGACAGGGCCGAGCAGTACTTC
>TRBJ1-3|TRBV5-1|NA|NA
CASSLLTGSSGNTIYF
TGCGCCAGCAGCCTCCTGACGGGTTCCTCTGGAAACACCATATATTTT
>TRBJ2-1|TRBV7-3|once|NA
CASSLTPAMTGSSYNEQFF
TGTGCCAGCAGCTTAACCCCAGCAATGACCGGGAGCTCCTACAATGAGCAGTTCTTC
>TRBJ2-5|TRBV27|once|NA
CASSPTSGQETQYF
TGTGCCAGCAGTCCTACCAGCGGTCAAGAGACCCAGTACTTC
>TRBJ1-5|TRBV4-3|NA|NA
CASSQDRTVNQPQHF
TGCGCCAGCAGCCAAGATCGGACAGTCAATCAGCCCCAGCATTTT
>TRBJ1-2|TRBV5-6|NA|NA
CASSLSGGSGYTF
TGTGCCAGCAGCTTGTCGGGGGGCTCTGGCTACACCTTC
>TRBJ2-1|TRBV24-1|NA|NA
CATHSGNEQFF
TGTGCCACCCATAGCGGCAATGAGCAGTTCTTC
>TRBJ2-2|TRBV9|NA|NA
CASSVPSNTGELFF
TGTGCCAGCAGCGTACCCTCGAACACCGGGGAGCTGTTTTTT
>TRBJ2-6|TRBV7-9|NA|TRBD1
CASSPRDRGRWDNVLTF
TGTGCCAGCAGTCCCCGGGACAGGGGAAGGTGGGACAACGTCCTGACTTTC
>TRBJ2-2|TRBV30|NA|TRBD2
CAWSAQAGPNTGELFF
TGTGCCTGGAGCGCTCAAGCGGGACCCAACACCGGGGAGCTGTTTTTT
>TRBJ2-7|TRBV6-5|NA|TRBD1
CASSYSRQGREQYF
TGTGCCAGCAGTTACTCCCGACAGGGGCGCGAGCAGTACTTC
>TRBJ2-3|TRBV5-4|NA|NA
CASSLAKIGGWADTQYF
TGTGCCAGCAGCTTGGCCAAGATTGGGGGGTGGGCAGATACGCAGTATTTT
>TRBJ2-7|TRBV11-2|NA|TRBD2
CASRLAGANYEQYF
TGTGCCAGCAGGTTAGCGGGAGCCAACTACGAGCAGTACTTC
>TRBJ1-4|TRBV29-1|NA|TRBD1
CSVYRGIDEKLFF
TGCAGCGTGTACAGGGGAATTGATGAAAAACTGTTTTTT
>TRBJ2-5|TRBV30|few|NA
CAWSVRWETQYF
TGTGCCTGGAGTGTGCGGTGGGAGACCCAGTACTTC
>TRBJ2-7|TRBV29-1|once|TRBD1
CSVSGQGARYEQYF
TGCAGCGTCTCGGGACAGGGGGCACGGTACGAGCAGTACTTC